This T cell receptor beta chain was observed in a study of human T cells and chemical hapten exposure. Study in general: The patients were mostly female; they had alopecia areata, totalis or universalis.

Noted time point: patch test 1, 2 weeks after DPC sensitization. Treatment denoted: therapeutic diphenylcyclopropenone sensitization with weekly scalp DPC. Suited to DPC and affected by alopecia, the donors ranged from 18 to 70 years old. Extraction of total RNA was performed on unfractionated whole blood. MiXCR, run by TCRdb on the RACE reads, gives a single entry per CDR3 protein. This table has 340,000 or so distinct CDR3 sequences, roughly 6.9% appearing once. V lost 3 bases, J lost 3 bases, and 10 bases lay in between. CDR1 KGHSH and CDR2 LQKENI come from the germline V gene. CDR3 size: 14 residues.

This sample comprised whole blood, obtained in connection with sensitization to the hapten diphenylcyclopropenone (DPC). The source of this sequence is a woman younger than 35 with alopecia areata. Some clones in this sample may be carry-over from other donors' samples. This chain uses TRBV18 with TRBJ2-3, with no clear D. This CDR3 reads CASSPQDLTDTQYF. CDR3 nucleotides: TGTGCCAGCTCACCCCAGGATTTAACAGATACGCAGTATTTT.